This entry is about one TCR beta chain. Germline values: CDR1 GTSNPN, CDR2 SVGIG (reference sequence). CDR3 length: 16 amino acids. V dropped 3 bases and J dropped 0; count of bases not matched to a gene: 4. Amplification used 60 Vbeta primers and 13 Jbeta primers. Produced via immunoSEQ multiplex PCR; TCRdb's table is partial and in-frame only. The repertoire table contains around 150,000 clones. This entry belongs to a study of cytomegalovirus exposure and HLA in healthy donors. The gene calls are TRBV30 and TRBJ1-5; 11 bases are a match to TRBD1. The sequence came from a woman aged 55-70 years in good health and CMV-seronegative. The material sequenced was PBMCs. The CDR3 protein is CAWSGQGAYSNQPQHF. The DNA for the CDR3 is TGTGCCTGGAGCGGACAGGGGGCTTATAGCAATCAGCCCCAGCATTTT.